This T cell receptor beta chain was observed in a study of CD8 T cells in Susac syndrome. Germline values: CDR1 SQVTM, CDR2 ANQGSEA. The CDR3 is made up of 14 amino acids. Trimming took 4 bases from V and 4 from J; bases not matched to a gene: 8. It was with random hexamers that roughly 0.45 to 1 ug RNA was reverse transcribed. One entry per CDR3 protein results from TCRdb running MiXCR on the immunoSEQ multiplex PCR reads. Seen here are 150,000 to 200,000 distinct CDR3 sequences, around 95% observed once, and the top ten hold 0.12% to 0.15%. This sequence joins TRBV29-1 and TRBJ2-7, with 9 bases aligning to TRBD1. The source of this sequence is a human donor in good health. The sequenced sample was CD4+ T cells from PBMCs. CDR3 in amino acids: CSVAVTGGFYEQYF. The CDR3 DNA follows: TGCAGCGTTGCCGTGACAGGGGGTTTTTACGAGCAGTACTTC.